This TCR beta chain was recovered during a study of T cell repertoires in cytomegalovirus infection. Study-wide results and caveats: HLA-C-restricted CMV-specific TCR beta clonotypes prevailed in the ex vivo response. Carriers of CMV plus the relevant HLA were identified by cumulative public TCR beta family frequency.

This CDR3 contains 13 residues. V was clipped by 5 bases and J by 1 base, with 8 bases between them. Per the germline V gene, CDR1 is SGHTA and CDR2 is FQGNSA. TCRdb redid the calling of the reads with MiXCR, one entry per CDR3 protein. The repertoire has hundreds of thousands of distinct CDR3 sequences, more than 8% of them found once; the top ten carry 3.5% to 4.5%. In this sample, this clonotype turned up a few times. Its antigen is not known. The receptor was isolated from a human donor in good health (CMV status not recorded). Some clones in this sample may be carry-over from other donors' samples. This sequence joins TRBV7-2 and TRBJ2-5; a weak D match, TRBD2 (5 bases). Sequenced: PBMCs. The chain's CDR3 is CASSGLLQETQYF. DNA of the CDR3: TGTGCCAGCAGCGGACTGCTCCAAGAGACCCAGTACTTC.